These 15 T cell receptor beta chains were sequenced from one sample in a study of graft-versus-host responses after intestinal transplantation. Some clones are missing from TCRdb's copy, which holds only in-frame ones; the method was immunoSEQ multiplex PCR. The sample includes 90,000 to 100,000 clones, roughly 82% seen only once; the top ten take over 1.3%. The sequences come from PBMCs, collected 255 days after intestinal transplant. The receptors derive from a human patient who received an intestinal transplant, so some T cells may come from the graft donor.

The chain recombines TRBV28 with TRBJ1-1; unclear D gene. The CDR3 is 14 residues long. Looked up from germline, CDR1 is MDHEN and CDR2 is SYDVKM. V lost 6 bases, J lost 2 bases, and 13 bases lay in between. The CDR3 here is CASSSDIDNTEAFF. In DNA, the CDR3 is TGTGCCAGCAGCTCCGACATAGATAACACTGAAGCTTTCTTT. The full variable domain, its missing parts supplied by reference TRBV28 and TRBJ1-1, is DVKVTQSSRYLVKRTGEKVFLECVQDMDHENMFWYRQDPGLGLRLIYFSYDVKMKEKGDIPEGYSVSREKKERFSLILESASTNQTSMYLCASSSDIDNTEAFFGQGTRLTVV.

CDR3 protein: CASSERIGVIATDTQYF. As DNA, the CDR3 is TGTGCCAGCAGTGAAAGAATTGGGGTCATAGCCACAGATACGCAGTATTTT. This chain links TRBV25-1 with TRBJ2-3; the D is unclear. Trimming cost V 2 bases and J 2 bases, with 17 bases left between them. This CDR3 has 17 residues. Germline assignment: CDR1 MGHDK and CDR2 SYGVNS.

This chain uses TRBV2 with TRBJ1-3; D uncertain. Trimming left V 8 bases short and J 0 bases short, with 8 bases between. Germline V gene data show CDR1 as SNHLY and CDR2 as FYNNEI. The CDR3 has 13 amino acids. CDR3 region: CASGFISGNTIYF. DNA for the CDR3: TGTGCCAGCGGATTCATCTCTGGAAACACCATATATTTT.

The J gene is TRBJ2-3, the V gene TRBV4-2, with 14 positions matching TRBD2. The CDR3 is 18 amino acids. V was pared by 3 bases and J by 3 bases, with 8 bases of the junction left unmatched. CDR1 is LGHNA, CDR2 YNFKEQ, per germline. In nucleotides, the CDR3 is TGTGCCAGCAGCCAGCCGGGACTAGCGGGAGAACCGACAGATACGCAGTATTTT. Protein: CASSQPGLAGEPTDTQYF.

J is TRBJ1-2 and V is TRBV28, with TRBD1 matching 7 bases. V shed 7 bases, J shed 4 bases, and the junction held 6 bases outside the gene matches. There are 13 residues in the CDR3. From germline, CDR1 is MDHEN and CDR2 SYDVKM. The CDR3 coding sequence is TGTGCCAGCAACAGGGGATCTCCCTATGGCTACACCTTC. This translates into CASNRGSPYGYTF.

The rearrangement links TRBV11-2 to TRBJ2-2, with D tentatively TRBD2 (6 bases). Germline assignment: CDR1 SGHAT and CDR2 FQNNGV. The V end was cut by 0 bases, the J end by 2 bases, with 10 bases between. The CDR3 runs to 16 residues. CDR3 region: CASSLDGDFNTGELFF. The CDR3 nucleotides are TGTGCCAGCAGCTTAGACGGGGACTTCAACACCGGGGAGCTGTTTTTT.

Written as DNA, the CDR3 is TGTGCCAGCAGGTGGGAGGGGAGAGAGACCCAGTACTTC. Translating it yields CASRWEGRETQYF. This chain links TRBV6-5 with TRBJ2-5; 7 bases are shared with TRBD2. The CDR3 loop spans 13 amino acids. Germline-derived CDR1 and CDR2 are MNHEY and SVGAGI. J was trimmed by 4 bases and V by 6 bases; bases with no gene match: 5.

The chain links TRBV5-1 to TRBJ2-1; D gene uncertain. CDR1 and CDR2 (germline): SGHRS, YFSETQ. The CDR3 is 16 residues long. Trimming removed 2 bases at V and 0 bases at J, with 12 bases between. For the CDR3, the DNA is TGCGCCAGCAGCTTCGGGTATGGAAGCTCCTACAATGAGCAGTTCTTC. Translated, it gives CASSFGYGSSYNEQFF. Supplemented by reference TRBV5-1 and TRBJ2-1, the full variable domain reads KAGVTQTPRYLIKTRGQQVTLSCSPISGHRSVSWYQQTPGQGLQFLFEYFSETQRNKGNFPGRFSGRQFSNSRSEMNVSTLELGDSALYLCASSFGYGSSYNEQFFGPGTRLTVL.

This clone appeared a single time. This chain joins TRBV28 and TRBJ1-2; the match to TRBD1 covers 7 bases. V shed 5 bases, J shed 3 bases, and the junction held 3 bases outside the gene matches. This CDR3 spans 13 amino acids. The germline gives CDR1 MDHEN, CDR2 SYDVKM. Here the CDR3 DNA reads TGTGCCAGCAGTCCAACAGGGGACTATGGCTACACCTTC. It yields the protein CASSPTGDYGYTF.

The V call is TRBV10-3, the J call TRBJ2-5; the match to TRBD2 covers 9 bases. V was pared by 9 bases and J by 3 bases, with 8 bases of the junction left unmatched. Germline values: CDR1 ENHRY, CDR2 SYGVKD. The CDR3 is 14 residues long. CDR3 nucleotides: TGTGCCATTAGGACTAGCGTACCCGAAGAGACCCAGTACTTC. Amino acids: CAIRTSVPEETQYF.

This chain uses TRBV30 with TRBJ2-4; D assignment may be TRBD1 or TRBD2 (5 bases each). Trimming removed 2 bases from V and 2 bases from J, with 16 bases in between. The germline V gene encodes CDR1 GTSNPN and CDR2 SVGIG (reference sequence). This CDR3 region has 16 residues. CDR3 DNA: TGTGCCTGGAGTCGAGGACACGGGAACTCCAAAAACATTCAGTACTTC. Its protein is CAWSRGHGNSKNIQYF. Variable domain in full (rest from reference TRBV30 and TRBJ2-4): SQTIHQWPATLVQPVGSPLSLECTVEGTSNPNLYWYRQAAGRGLQLLFYSVGIGQISSEVPQNLSASRPQDRQFILSSKKLLLSDSGFYLCAWSRGHGNSKNIQYFGAGTRLSVL.

The J gene is TRBJ1-2, the V gene TRBV30, with 8 bases identical to TRBD1. This CDR3 is 16 amino acids long. The V segment lost 5 bases and the J segment 2 bases; nucleotides outside the gene matches: 13. Germline V gene lookup returns CDR1 GTSNPN and CDR2 SVGIG (reference sequence). The CDR3 sequence: CAWASLPGTGNYGYTF. The CDR3 bases are TGTGCCTGGGCCTCCCTTCCCGGGACAGGAAACTATGGCTACACCTTC.

The chain couples TRBV10-2 to TRBJ2-1, with D unclear. V was shortened by 10 bases and J by 9 bases, with 22 bases between the two germline ends. This CDR3 comprises 14 residues. Germline V gene data show CDR1 as WSHSY and CDR2 as SAAADI. The CDR3 bases are TGCGCCACCGAGAGGCCAGAAATAGGTTCTGAGCAGTTCTTC. It yields the protein CATERPEIGSEQFF.

V is TRBV9 and J is TRBJ1-2; D perhaps matches TRBD1 (6 bases). V was shortened by 6 bases and J by 1 base, with 16 bases between the two germline ends. CDR1 SGDLS and CDR2 YYNGEE come from the germline V gene. CDR3 size: 15 residues. CDR3 in amino acids: CASNEGDSINYGYTF. CDR3 bases: TGTGCCAGCAACGAGGGGGACTCTATTAACTATGGCTACACCTTC.

The chain carries TRBV2 and TRBJ2-1; D not resolved. The CDR3 has 11 amino acids. The V gene lost 1 base and the J gene lost 6 bases, with 1 base spanning the gap. Germline V gene sequence: CDR1 SNHLY, CDR2 FYNNEI. CDR3 in DNA: TGTGCCAGCAGTGAAGTCAATGAGCAGTTCTTC. This codes for CASSEVNEQFF. Full variable domain (outside the CDR3, taken from reference TRBV2 and TRBJ2-1): EPEVTQTPSHQVTQMGQEVILRCVPISNHLYFYWYRQILGQKVEFLVSFYNNEISEKSEIFDDQFSVERPDGSNFTLKIRSTKLEDSAMYFCASSEVNEQFFGPGTRLTVL.